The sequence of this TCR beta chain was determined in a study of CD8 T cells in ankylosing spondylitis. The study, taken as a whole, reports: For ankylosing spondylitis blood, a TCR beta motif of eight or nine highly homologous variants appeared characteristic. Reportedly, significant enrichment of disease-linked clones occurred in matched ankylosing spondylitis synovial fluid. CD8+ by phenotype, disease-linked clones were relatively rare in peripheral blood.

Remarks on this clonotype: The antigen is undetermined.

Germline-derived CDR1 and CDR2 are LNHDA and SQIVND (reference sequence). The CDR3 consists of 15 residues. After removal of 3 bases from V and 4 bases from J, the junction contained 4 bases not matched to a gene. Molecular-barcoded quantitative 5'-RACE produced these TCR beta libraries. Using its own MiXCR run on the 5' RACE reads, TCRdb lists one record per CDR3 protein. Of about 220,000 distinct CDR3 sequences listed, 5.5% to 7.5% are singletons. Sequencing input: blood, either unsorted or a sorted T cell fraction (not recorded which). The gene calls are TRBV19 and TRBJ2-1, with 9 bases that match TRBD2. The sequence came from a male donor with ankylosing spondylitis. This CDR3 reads CASSIASGVYNEQFF. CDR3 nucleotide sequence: TGTGCCAGTAGTATCGCTAGCGGGGTTTACAATGAGCAGTTCTTC.